Following are 6 T cell receptor beta chains from one sample sequenced in a study of blood T cell repertoires in COVID-19. Method: immunoSEQ multiplex PCR; TCRdb's copy keeps in-frame clones and lacks some. Of about 190,000 clones listed, around 79% were seen once; the top ten hold 15% to 20%. Input material: peripheral blood. Receptors originate from a man between 60 and 75 years old with active or convalescent COVID-19.

This clone was seen a handful of times. The J gene is TRBJ2-3, the V gene TRBV19, with 8 positions matching TRBD2. The V gene's germline CDR1 is LNHDA and CDR2 SQIVND (reference sequence). V shed 6 bases and J 3 bases; nucleotides not matched to a gene: 14. This CDR3 contains 17 residues. The CDR3 DNA reads TGTGCCAGTAGAAAGAACCCCCGCGGCGGGAGGACAGATACGCAGTATTTT. Its protein product is CASRKNPRGGRTDTQYF.

The chain employs TRBV2 and TRBJ2-7; 7 nucleotides match TRBD1. V gave up 3 bases and J gave up 4 bases; unmatched junction bases: 6. The CDR3 is made up of 14 amino acids. CDR1 SNHLY and CDR2 FYNNEI come from the germline V gene. CDR3: CASSERQGVYEQYF. The CDR3 region has the DNA TGTGCCAGCAGTGAGAGGCAGGGGGTTTACGAGCAGTACTTC.

This clone was counted once. The V call is TRBV5-4, the J call TRBJ2-2; TRBD2 matches 11 bases. This CDR3 region has 15 residues. J gave up 4 bases and V 2 bases, and 1 base lay outside the gene matches. Germline V gene sequence: CDR1 SGHNT, CDR2 YYREEE (reference sequence). The DNA for the CDR3 is TGTGCCAGCAGCTTCGGACTAGCGGGCACCGGGGAGCTGTTTTTT. Protein product: CASSFGLAGTGELFF.

This chain joins TRBV6-5 and TRBJ1-1; unclear D gene. V shed 7 bases and J shed 0 bases, with 15 bases lying between them. CDR3 length equals 15 residues. The germline V gene has CDR1 MNHEY and CDR2 SVGAGI. The CDR3 coding sequence is TGTGCCAGCAACACACAGAGAACCGTGAACACTGAAGCTTTCTTT. Encoded protein: CASNTQRTVNTEAFF.

The chain links TRBV9 to TRBJ2-7; D may be TRBD1 (6 bases). Germline CDR1 reads SGDLS; CDR2 reads YYNGEE. V lost 0 bases to trimming and J lost 3 bases, with 13 bases between them. The CDR3 has 15 residues. The CDR3 here is CASSVAALGGYEQYF. DNA of the CDR3: TGTGCCAGCAGCGTAGCGGCTCTAGGGGGCTACGAGCAGTACTTC.

V and J are TRBV19 and TRBJ1-5; a possible D gene is TRBD1 (6 bases). The CDR3 has 14 amino acids. Germline V lookup: CDR1 LNHDA, CDR2 SQIVND (reference sequence). V was cut by 9 bases and J by 0 bases, with 12 bases left in between. The CDR3, as DNA: TGTGCCAGCAGACAGGCCTATAGCAATCAGCCCCAGCATTTT. It codes for CASRQAYSNQPQHF.